The 30 T cell receptor beta chains below come from one sample, sequenced in a study of T cells in Graves' hyperthyroidism and ophthalmopathy. Template material for amplifying TCR beta CDR3 regions consisted of RNA transcripts. Carried out on the TCR CDR3, a first-round RT-PCR used the HTBI primer set. TCRdb re-analysed the multiplex PCR reads in MiXCR, keeping a single row per CDR3 protein. Here the sample spans roughly 800,000 distinct CDR3 sequences, roughly 40% being singletons. Material: blood. Receptor source: a man between 18 and 29 years old with Graves' hyperthyroidism.

This rearrangement joins TRBV4-1 to TRBJ1-5; possible D gene TRBD1, 6 bases. CDR1 and CDR2 from the germline V gene are MGHRA and YSYEKL. V was cut by 8 bases and J by 0 bases, with 11 bases left in between. This CDR3 is built from 14 residues. DNA of the CDR3: TGCGCCAGCGCACAGGGCTATAGCAATCAGCCCCAGCATTTT. This gives the protein CASAQGYSNQPQHF.

This clonotype was found once. It may be a read error: a sequence one base away is much more abundant. The V and J genes are TRBV7-9 and TRBJ1-5, with D possibly being TRBD1 (6 bases). Deletions cut 5 bases from V and 5 bases from J, with 16 bases between. The CDR3 totals 15 residues. CDR1 and CDR2 from the germline V gene are SEHNR and FQNEAQ (reference sequence). The CDR3 reads CASSPLRGSDQPQHF. CDR3 DNA sequence: TGTGCCAGCAGCCCCCTCAGGGGAAGTGATCAGCCCCAGCATTTT.

The chain links TRBV29-1 to TRBJ2-7; a possible D gene is TRBD2 (6 bases). The CDR3 is made up of 14 amino acids. In germline, CDR1 is SQVTM, CDR2 ANQGSEA. Written as DNA, the CDR3 is TGCAGTGCTAGTTTACGGGAGACGGCCTACGAGCAGTACTTC. Its protein product is CSASLRETAYEQYF.

In the case of this clonotype: The DNA is omitted, as the CDR3 cannot be located on it reliably, and the CDR3 follows TCRdb's listing. V usage is TRBV25-1 and J usage is TRBJ1-2; the table's TRBD1 call for D was not verified on the DNA. Germline V gene lookup returns CDR1 MGHDK and CDR2 SYGVNS. The CDR3 is made up of 16 amino acids, end residues included. CDR3 protein: CACSARRTGDGYGYTF.

The V call is TRBV28, the J call TRBJ1-1; unclear D gene. Germline CDR1 MDHEN, CDR2 SYDVKM. The CDR3 loop spans 16 amino acids. Trimming took off 1 base at V and 0 bases at J, with 12 bases between the two ends. The CDR3 is CASSLYPRQLNTEAFF. The CDR3 nucleotides read TGTGCCAGCAGTTTATACCCCCGGCAGTTGAACACTGAAGCTTTCTTT.

The CDR3, as DNA: TGCAGCGTTGTTCCCAGGGCGAACACCGGGGAGCTGTTTTTT. It specifies CSVVPRANTGELFF. The chain links TRBV29-1 to TRBJ2-2; D may be TRBD1 (5 bases). Germline assignment: CDR1 SQVTM and CDR2 ANQGSEA. The V and J ends lost 4 bases and 0 bases respectively, with 9 bases between them. This CDR3 is 14 amino acids long.

This clonotype showed up just a few times. The chain carries TRBV5-6 and TRBJ1-1, with D uncertain. Germline CDR1 reads SGHDT; CDR2 reads YYEEEE. Trimming shortened V by 7 bases and J by 0 bases, and 10 bases separated the two germline ends. The CDR3 is 13 amino acids. The CDR3 DNA follows: TGTGCCAGCTTCCGGACTGTGAACACTGAAGCTTTCTTT. Translated, it gives CASFRTVNTEAFF.

The genes are TRBV6-1 and TRBJ1-5; no clear D gene. The CDR3 runs 10 residues. With 1 base removed from V and 14 bases from J, the gap between germline ends came to 6 bases. Germline-derived CDR1 and CDR2 are MNHNS and SASEGT. The CDR3 DNA is TGTGCCAGCAGTGAAGGGCACGAGCATTTT. This codes for CASSEGHEHF.

With respect to this clonotype: One end of the junction fails to match germline, which may point to a read error. The chain recombines TRBV7-9 with TRBJ2-7; 11 bases are a match to TRBD2. Germline values: CDR1 SEHNR, CDR2 FQNEAQ (reference sequence). CDR3 length: 16 amino acids. Here the CDR3 reads CASSQSLAGVIHEQYF. CDR3 coding DNA: TGCGCCAGCAGCCAGTCACTAGCGGGAGTTATCCACGAGCAGTACTTC.

J is TRBJ2-7 and V is TRBV2; possible D gene TRBD2, 5 bases. The CDR3 is made up of 13 amino acids. CDR1 SNHLY and CDR2 FYNNEI come from the germline V gene. With 5 bases removed from V and 2 bases from J, the gap between germline ends came to 10 bases. This CDR3 is CASSYLATYEQYF. Here the CDR3 DNA reads TGTGCCAGCAGTTACCTAGCTACCTACGAGCAGTACTTC.

Concerning this clonotype: A clone one base away is much larger, so this may be a read error. The chain has TRBV7-2 and TRBJ1-4; weak D call: TRBD1 (5 bases). Germline V gene sequence: CDR1 SGHTA, CDR2 FQGNSA. The CDR3 spans 15 residues. This CDR3 reads CASTVDWGTNEELFF. In nucleotides, the CDR3 is TGTGCCAGCACCGTGGATTGGGGGACTAATGAAGAACTGTTTTTT.

As for this clonotype: This clone may be a read error of a much larger clone one base away. This sequence joins TRBV29-1 and TRBJ1-2, with D perhaps TRBD1 (5 bases). The CDR3 extends over 16 amino acids. Deletions cut 2 bases from V and 4 bases from J, with 20 bases between. CDR1 SQVTM and CDR2 ANQGSEA come from the germline V gene. The CDR3 DNA follows: TGCAGCGTTGAATCGCCCGGGGCCCCGTATCGCTATGGCTACACCTTC. Translated, it gives CSVESPGAPYRYGYTF. Full variable domain (missing parts from reference TRBV29-1 and TRBJ1-2): SAVISQKPSRDICQRGTSLTIQCQVDSQVTMMFWYRQQPGQSLTLIATANQGSEATYESGFVIDKFPISRPNLTFSTLTVSNMSPEDSSIYLCSVESPGAPYRYGYTFGSGTRLTVV.

V usage is TRBV29-1 and J usage is TRBJ1-2; tentative D call: TRBD1 (5 bases). CDR3 length: 13 amino acids. Trimming shortened V by 1 base and J by 2 bases, and 8 bases separated the two germline ends. From germline, CDR1 is SQVTM and CDR2 ANQGSEA. The CDR3 reads CSVEGGVNYGYTF. The CDR3 DNA sequence: TGCAGCGTTGAAGGGGGCGTAAACTATGGCTACACCTTC.

As concerns this clonotype: This may arise from a read error, as a much more abundant clone is one base away. This rearrangement joins TRBV6-5 to TRBJ1-3; 8 bases are a match to TRBD1. V lost 5 bases, J lost 8 bases, and 5 bases stayed unmatched. CDR1 and CDR2 from the germline V gene are MNHEY and SVGAGI. The CDR3 runs 13 residues. In DNA, the CDR3 is TGTGCCAGCAGTCCGGGGACAGGAGACACCATATATTTT. Translating it yields CASSPGTGDTIYF.

This chain joins TRBV10-3 and TRBJ2-3, with no clear D. The CDR3 has 15 residues. Germline V gene sequence: CDR1 ENHRY, CDR2 SYGVKD. V lost 10 bases, J lost 2 bases, and 19 bases lay in between. The CDR3: CATGSSIQDTDTQYF. CDR3 in DNA: TGTGCCACCGGTAGCAGTATTCAAGACACAGATACGCAGTATTTT.

This chain joins TRBV5-1 and TRBJ2-7, with D unclear. CDR1 SGHRS and CDR2 YFSETQ come from the germline V gene. Trimming took off 6 bases at V and 7 bases at J, with 17 bases between the two ends. The CDR3 has 13 residues. For the CDR3, the DNA is TGCGCCAGCAAGGTGATGGCAGGTGGGGAGCAGTACTTC. This codes for CASKVMAGGEQYF. Drawing the rest from reference TRBV5-1 and TRBJ2-7, the complete variable domain is KAGVTQTPRYLIKTRGQQVTLSCSPISGHRSVSWYQQTPGQGLQFLFEYFSETQRNKGNFPGRFSGRQFSNSRSEMNVSTLELGDSALYLCASKVMAGGEQYFGPGTRLTVT.

This clonotype was detected only once. The J gene is TRBJ2-7, the V gene TRBV6-5; D gene ambiguous. Near its end, the DNA agrees better with TRBJ2-5, so the J call may be wrong. The CDR3 is 13 residues long. CDR1 and CDR2 from the germline V gene are MNHEY and SVGAGI. The CDR3 sequence is CASSRGPAETQYF. CDR3 DNA sequence: TGTGCCAGCAGTAGAGGTCCCGCGGAGACCCAGTACTTC.

This clonotype was recorded a few times. This rearrangement joins TRBV7-9 to TRBJ1-1; D not resolved. CDR1 is SEHNR and CDR2 is FQNEAQ in the germline V gene (reference sequence). The CDR3 is made up of 14 amino acids. V lost 5 bases and J lost 1, with 11 bases in between. CDR3 coding DNA: TGTGCCAGCAGCGAAGTGACATCGAACACTGAAGCTTTCTTT. It specifies CASSEVTSNTEAFF.

The J gene is TRBJ1-2, the V gene TRBV7-2, with 8 bases matching TRBD1. Germline V gene sequence: CDR1 SGHTA, CDR2 FQGNSA. CDR3 length: 15 residues. The V and J ends lost 6 bases and 1 base, in that order; junction bases with no gene match: 7. CDR3: CASSPGQGNNYGYTF. As DNA, the CDR3 is TGTGCCAGCAGTCCTGGACAGGGCAATAACTATGGCTACACCTTC.

This CDR3 is CASSYRDDQPQHF. In DNA, the CDR3 is TGTGCCAGTAGTTACAGGGACGATCAGCCCCAGCATTTT. The chain carries TRBV19 and TRBJ1-5; possible D gene TRBD1, 6 bases. The CDR3 sequence is 13 residues long. Trimming stripped 5 bases from V and 5 bases from J, with 10 bases between. Germline V lookup: CDR1 LNHDA, CDR2 SQIVND (reference sequence).

This chain connects TRBV9 to TRBJ1-1; 10 positions match TRBD1. The V segment lost 4 bases and the J segment 4 bases; nucleotides outside the gene matches: 13. Per germline, CDR1 SGDLS and CDR2 YYNGEE. This CDR3 region has 17 residues. For the CDR3, the DNA is TGTGCCAGCAGCACTTACCGGGACAGGGGTTCGAGCACTGAAGCTTTCTTT. The encoded protein is CASSTYRDRGSSTEAFF.

This clonotype was detected ten times or more. The chain combines TRBV15 with TRBJ1-4, with 9 positions matching TRBD1. V lost 3 bases and J lost 8; bases outside the gene matches: 4. This CDR3 has 14 residues. Germline loops: CDR1 LNHNV, CDR2 YYDKDF (reference sequence). The DNA for the CDR3 is TGTGCCACCAGCAGGACAGGGGGAAGGGAAAAACTGTTTTTT. This translates into CATSRTGGREKLFF.

Worth noting for this clonotype: A much larger clone is a single base away; this may be a read error. This chain joins TRBV7-2 and TRBJ2-2; no clear D gene. Trimming pared 3 bases from V and 1 base from J, leaving 9 bases between. The CDR3 runs to 15 residues. In germline, CDR1 is SGHTA, CDR2 FQGNSA. The CDR3 DNA reads TGTGCCAGCAGCTTCCAGGTTGGGAACACCGGGGAGCTGTTTTTT. It specifies CASSFQVGNTGELFF.

This clonotype was seen just once. A read error may be the cause here, since a much bigger clone is one base away. V is TRBV7-3 and J is TRBJ1-1, with no clear D. The germline CDR1 and CDR2 sequences are SGHTA and FQGTGA. CDR3 length: 12 residues. Here the CDR3 DNA reads TGTGCCAGCAGCATCGAACACACTAAAGCTTTCTTT. Amino acids: CASSIEHTKAFF.

This clonotype has at least ten counts. Sequence at one end of the junction differs from germline and may be a read error. V usage is TRBV5-1 and J usage is TRBJ1-6; weak D call: TRBD1 (5 bases). Germline loops: CDR1 SGHRS, CDR2 YFSETQ. This CDR3 is 14 amino acids long. This CDR3 reads CASSLGTANSPLHF. The CDR3 DNA follows: TGTGCCAGCAGCCTAGGGACGGCAAATTCACCCCTCCACTTT.

This sequence joins TRBV27 and TRBJ2-7; maybe TRBD2 (6 bases). Trimming left V 4 bases short and J 0 bases short, with 16 bases between. This CDR3 spans 16 amino acids. The germline CDR1 and CDR2 sequences are MNHEY and SMNVEV (reference sequence). CDR3 DNA sequence: TGTGCCAGCAGTTCCATCGGGACTTCCCTCTCCTACGAGCAGTACTTC. This codes for CASSSIGTSLSYEQYF.

This clonotype was counted many times. The V and J genes are TRBV15 and TRBJ2-7; 13 bases are shared with TRBD2. This CDR3 spans 14 amino acids. Germline V gene data show CDR1 as LNHNV and CDR2 as YYDKDF (reference sequence). Trimming took 6 bases from V and 4 from J; bases not matched to a gene: 3. The CDR3 DNA sequence: TGTGCCACCAGAGGGACTAGCGGGGCATACGAGCAGTACTTC. It translates to CATRGTSGAYEQYF.

The sample holds a few counts of this clonotype. The chain links TRBV6-1 to TRBJ1-1; 8 bases are shared with TRBD1. The ends lost 3 bases at V and 8 bases at J; junction bases unmatched: 8. Per the germline V gene, CDR1 is MNHNS and CDR2 is SASEGT. This CDR3 has 14 amino acids. CDR3 in amino acids: CASSEFGQGREAFF. CDR3 DNA: TGTGCCAGCAGTGAGTTTGGACAGGGAAGAGAAGCTTTCTTT.

A remark on this clonotype: One end of the junction is discordant with germline, which a read error may explain. This chain uses TRBV4-1 with TRBJ1-4; D gene ambiguous. The CDR3 spans 16 residues. Germline CDR1 MGHRA, CDR2 YSYEKL. The CDR3 reads CASSLGSLPSNEKLFF. For the CDR3, the DNA is TGTGCCAGCAGCCTCGGGAGCCTTCCAAGTAATGAAAAACTGTTTTTT.

In its sample, this clonotype was seen a few times. This chain links TRBV20-1 with TRBJ1-2, with D unclear. Germline V gene lookup returns CDR1 DFQATT and CDR2 SNEGSKA (reference sequence). CDR3 size: 16 residues. V lost 0 bases and J 4 bases, leaving 18 bases between the germline ends. The CDR3: CSARDLEDAGLYGYTF. Written as DNA, the CDR3 is TGCAGTGCTAGAGATCTCGAGGACGCGGGCCTCTATGGCTACACCTTC.